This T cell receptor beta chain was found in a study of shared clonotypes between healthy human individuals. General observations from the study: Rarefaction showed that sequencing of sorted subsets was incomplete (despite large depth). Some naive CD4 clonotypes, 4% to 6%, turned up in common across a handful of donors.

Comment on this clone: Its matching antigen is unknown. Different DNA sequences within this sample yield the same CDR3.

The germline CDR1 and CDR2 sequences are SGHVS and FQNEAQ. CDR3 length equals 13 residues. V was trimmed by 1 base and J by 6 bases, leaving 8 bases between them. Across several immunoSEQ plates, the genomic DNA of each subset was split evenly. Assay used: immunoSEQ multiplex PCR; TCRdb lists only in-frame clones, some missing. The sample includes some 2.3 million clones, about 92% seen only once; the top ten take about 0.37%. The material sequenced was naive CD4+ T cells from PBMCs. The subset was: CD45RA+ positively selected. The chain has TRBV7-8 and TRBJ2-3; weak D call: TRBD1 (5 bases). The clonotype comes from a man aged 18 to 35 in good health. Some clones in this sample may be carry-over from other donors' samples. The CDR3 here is CASSLGGLDTQYF. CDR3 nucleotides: TGTGCCAGCAGCTTAGGGGGCTTGGATACGCAGTATTTT.